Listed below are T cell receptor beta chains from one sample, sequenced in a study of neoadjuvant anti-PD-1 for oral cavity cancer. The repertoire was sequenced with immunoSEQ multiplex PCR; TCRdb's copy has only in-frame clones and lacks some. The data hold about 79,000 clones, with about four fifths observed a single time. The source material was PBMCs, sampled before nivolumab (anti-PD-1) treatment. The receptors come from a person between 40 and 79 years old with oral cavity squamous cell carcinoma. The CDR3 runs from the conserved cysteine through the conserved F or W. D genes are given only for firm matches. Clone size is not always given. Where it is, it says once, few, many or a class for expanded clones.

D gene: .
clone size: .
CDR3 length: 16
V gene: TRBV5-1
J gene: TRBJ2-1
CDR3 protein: CASSLEQAASYNEQFF
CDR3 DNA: TGCGCCAGCAGCTTGGAGCAGGCGGCCTCCTACAATGAGCAGTTCTTC

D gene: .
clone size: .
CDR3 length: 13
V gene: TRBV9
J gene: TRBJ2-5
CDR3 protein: CASSVRVRETQYF
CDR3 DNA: TGTGCCAGCAGCGTAAGGGTGCGCGAGACCCAGTACTTC

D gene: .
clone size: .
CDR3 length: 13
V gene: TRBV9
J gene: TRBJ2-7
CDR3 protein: CASSVVGSGEQYF
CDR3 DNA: TGTGCCAGCAGCGTAGTAGGGAGTGGCGAGCAGTACTTC

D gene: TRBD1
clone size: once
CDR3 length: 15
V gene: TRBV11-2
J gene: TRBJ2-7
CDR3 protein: CASSTSRTGPYEQYF
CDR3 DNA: TGTGCCAGCAGTACCTCGCGGACAGGACCCTACGAGCAGTACTTC

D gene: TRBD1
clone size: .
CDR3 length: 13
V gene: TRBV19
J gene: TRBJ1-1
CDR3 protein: CASRTGRRAEAFF
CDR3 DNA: TGTGCCAGTAGGACAGGGAGAAGGGCTGAAGCTTTCTTT

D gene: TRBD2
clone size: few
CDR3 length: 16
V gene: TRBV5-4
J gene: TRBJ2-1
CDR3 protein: CASSLGGGRALNEQFF
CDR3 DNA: TGTGCCAGCAGCTTGGGCGGTGGGAGGGCCTTAAATGAGCAGTTCTTC

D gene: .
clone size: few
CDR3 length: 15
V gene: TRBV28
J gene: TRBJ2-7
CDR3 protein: CASSPPLGRAYEQYF
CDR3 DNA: TGTGCCAGCAGCCCTCCCTTGGGGCGGGCCTACGAGCAGTACTTC

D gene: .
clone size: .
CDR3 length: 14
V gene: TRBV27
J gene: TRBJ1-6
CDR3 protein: CASSFGQLKSPLHF
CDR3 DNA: TGTGCCAGCAGTTTTGGGCAGCTAAAATCACCCCTCCACTTT

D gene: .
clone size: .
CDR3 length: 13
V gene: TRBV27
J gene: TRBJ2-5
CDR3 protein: CASSLPGAETQYF
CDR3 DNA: TGTGCCAGCAGTTTACCGGGGGCAGAGACCCAGTACTTC

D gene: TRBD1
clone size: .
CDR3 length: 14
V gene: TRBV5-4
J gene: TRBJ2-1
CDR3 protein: CASSSWTGSNEQFF
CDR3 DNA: TGTGCCAGCAGCTCTTGGACAGGGAGCAATGAGCAGTTCTTC

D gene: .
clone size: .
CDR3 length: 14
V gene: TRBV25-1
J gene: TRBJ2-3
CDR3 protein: CASSEFGGTDTQYF
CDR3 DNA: TGTGCCAGCAGTGAATTCGGGGGCACAGATACGCAGTATTTT

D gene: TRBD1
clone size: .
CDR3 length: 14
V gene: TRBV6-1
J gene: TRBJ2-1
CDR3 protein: CASSWLQGAGEQFF
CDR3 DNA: TGTGCCAGCAGTTGGCTCCAGGGGGCGGGGGAGCAGTTCTTC

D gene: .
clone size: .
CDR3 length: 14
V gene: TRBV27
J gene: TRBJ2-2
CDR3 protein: CASSSPLSTGELFF
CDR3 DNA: TGTGCCAGCAGTTCCCCCCTTTCCACCGGGGAGCTGTTTTTT

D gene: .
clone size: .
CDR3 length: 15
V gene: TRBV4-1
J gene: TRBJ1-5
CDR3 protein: CASSQAPLGNQPQHF
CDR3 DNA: TGCGCCAGCAGCCAAGCCCCCTTGGGCAATCAGCCCCAGCATTTT

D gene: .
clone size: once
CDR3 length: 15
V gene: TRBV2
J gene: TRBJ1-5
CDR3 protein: CASCPDGGVNQPQHF
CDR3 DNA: TGTGCCAGCTGCCCCGACGGCGGAGTCAATCAGCCCCAGCATTTT

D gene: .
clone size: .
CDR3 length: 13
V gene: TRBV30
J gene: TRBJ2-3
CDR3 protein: CAWSFGYTDTQYF
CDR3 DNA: TGTGCCTGGAGTTTTGGGTACACAGATACGCAGTATTTT

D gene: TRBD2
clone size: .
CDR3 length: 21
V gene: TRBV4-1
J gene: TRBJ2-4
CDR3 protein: CASSQDVARLAASWTKNIQYF
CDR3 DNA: TGCGCCAGCAGCCAAGATGTCGCTCGGCTAGCGGCGAGCTGGACGAAAAACATTCAGTACTTC

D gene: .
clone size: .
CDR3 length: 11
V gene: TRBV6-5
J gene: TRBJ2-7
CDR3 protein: CASTGSYEQYF
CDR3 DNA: TGTGCCAGCACGGGGTCCTACGAGCAGTACTTC

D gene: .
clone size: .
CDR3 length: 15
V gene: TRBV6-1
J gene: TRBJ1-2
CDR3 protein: CASKPTGTANYGYTF
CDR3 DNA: TGTGCCAGCAAACCCACAGGGACCGCTAACTATGGCTACACCTTC

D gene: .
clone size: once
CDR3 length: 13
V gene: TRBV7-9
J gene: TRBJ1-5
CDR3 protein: CASSWTANQPQHF
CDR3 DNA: TGTGCCAGCAGTTGGACGGCGAATCAGCCCCAGCATTTT

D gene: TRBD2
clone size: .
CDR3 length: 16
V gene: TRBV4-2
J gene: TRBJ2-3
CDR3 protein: CASSNLGLAGTDTQYF
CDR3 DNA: TGTGCCAGCAGCAACCTGGGACTAGCGGGCACAGATACGCAGTATTTT

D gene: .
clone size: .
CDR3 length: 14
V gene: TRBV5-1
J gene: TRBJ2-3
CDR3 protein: CASSVSWHTDTQYF
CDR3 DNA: TGCGCCAGCAGCGTAAGTTGGCACACAGATACGCAGTATTTT